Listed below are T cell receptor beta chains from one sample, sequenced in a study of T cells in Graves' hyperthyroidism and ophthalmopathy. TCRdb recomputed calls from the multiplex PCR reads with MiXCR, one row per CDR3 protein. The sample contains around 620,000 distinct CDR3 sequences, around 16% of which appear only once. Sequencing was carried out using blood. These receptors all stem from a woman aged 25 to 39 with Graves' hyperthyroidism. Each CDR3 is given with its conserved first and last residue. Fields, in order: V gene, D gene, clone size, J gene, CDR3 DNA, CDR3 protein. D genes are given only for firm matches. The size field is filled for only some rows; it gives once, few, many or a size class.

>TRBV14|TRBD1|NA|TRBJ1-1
TGTGCCAGCCGCAAGACCCTAGGGACAGAGGCTTTCTTT
CASRKTLGTEAFF
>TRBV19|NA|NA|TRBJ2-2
TGTGCCAGCCTCATGTTAGGGACCGGGGAGCTGTTTTTT
CASLMLGTGELFF
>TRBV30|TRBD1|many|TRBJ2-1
TGTGCCTGGTCTGAGTACAGGGGTGCCGTCAATGAGCAGTTCTTC
CAWSEYRGAVNEQFF
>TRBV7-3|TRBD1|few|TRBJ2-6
TGTGCCAGCAGCTTAACCTACCAGGGGGCGTCTGGGGCCAACGTCCTGACTTTC
CASSLTYQGASGANVLTF
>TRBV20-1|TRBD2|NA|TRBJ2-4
TGCAGTGCTAGTTATTTGGAATGGAGGACTAGCGGGAGGCTAGCCAAAAACATTCAGTACTTC
CSASYLEWRTSGRLAKNIQYF
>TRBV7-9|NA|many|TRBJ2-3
TGTGCCAGCAGCTTAGGCGACCCCCCTAGCACAGATACGCAGTATTTT
CASSLGDPPSTDTQYF
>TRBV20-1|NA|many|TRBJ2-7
TGCAGTGCTAGAGGGTCGGACAGACCCTACGAGCAGTACTTC
CSARGSDRPYEQYF
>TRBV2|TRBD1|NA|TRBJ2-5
TGTGCCAGCAGTGGACAGGGGGCAGAGACCCAGTACTTC
CASSGQGAETQYF
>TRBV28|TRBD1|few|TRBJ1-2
TGTGCCAGCAGTCCTTACGGACAGGGAGACTATGGCTACACCTTC
CASSPYGQGDYGYTF
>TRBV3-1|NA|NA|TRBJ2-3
TGTGCCAGCAGCTATCGCCCCCCTTTGCCAGATACGCAGTATTTT
CASSYRPPLPDTQYF
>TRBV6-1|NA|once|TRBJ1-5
TGTGCCAGCAGTGATGGTCGGCCTTATCCGCCCCAGCATTTT
CASSDGRPYPPQHF
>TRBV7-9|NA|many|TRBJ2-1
TGTGCCAGCAGCCGCCCAGGGAGCTCCTACAATGAGCAGTTCTTC
CASSRPGSSYNEQFF
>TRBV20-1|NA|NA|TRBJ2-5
TGCAGTGCCCCCCAGGGGGGCGTTGAGACCCAGTACTTC
CSAPQGGVETQYF